The clone carrying this T cell receptor (beta chain) was detected only a few times. Antigen unknown. Expressed TCRB transcripts were sequenced because the entire RNA isolate underwent reverse transcription. Each sample of naive, central memory or regulatory T cells had, on average, roughly 3.4 million reads. TCRdb keeps only in-frame clones here, not all; method: immunoSEQ multiplex PCR. The table records 300,000 to 450,000 clones, around 13% of them present only once. The record originates from a study of beta chain features in type 1 diabetes. Findings and limits, study-wide: Moderate but significant shortening of TCRB CDR3s was recorded in all four CD4+ subsets from Type 1 diabetes patients.

Material for sequencing was naive CD4+ T cells from blood. The TCR was taken from a man aged 18 to 29 in good health.

The CDR3 bases are TGTGCCAGCAGTAGGACAGGCGACCAAGAGACCCAGTACTTC. Translating gives CASSRTGDQETQYF. The gene calls are TRBV2 and TRBJ2-5; 7 bases align to TRBD1. Looked up from germline, CDR1 is SNHLY and CDR2 is FYNNEI. This CDR3 is 14 amino acids long. V trimming: 5 bases; J trimming: 0 bases; junction bases outside the gene matches: 3.